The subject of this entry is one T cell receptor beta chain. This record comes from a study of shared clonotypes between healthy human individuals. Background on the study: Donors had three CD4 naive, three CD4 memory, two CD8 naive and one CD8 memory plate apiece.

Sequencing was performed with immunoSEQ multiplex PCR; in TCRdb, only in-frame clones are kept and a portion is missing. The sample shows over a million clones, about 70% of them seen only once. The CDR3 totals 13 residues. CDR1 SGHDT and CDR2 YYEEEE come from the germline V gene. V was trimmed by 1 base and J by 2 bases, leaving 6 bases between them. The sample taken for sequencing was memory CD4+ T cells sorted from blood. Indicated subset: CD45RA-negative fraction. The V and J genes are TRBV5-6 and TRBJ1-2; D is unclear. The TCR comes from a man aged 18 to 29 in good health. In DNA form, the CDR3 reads TGTGCCAGCAGCTTGAGTCTGAACTATGGCTACACCTTC. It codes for CASSLSLNYGYTF.